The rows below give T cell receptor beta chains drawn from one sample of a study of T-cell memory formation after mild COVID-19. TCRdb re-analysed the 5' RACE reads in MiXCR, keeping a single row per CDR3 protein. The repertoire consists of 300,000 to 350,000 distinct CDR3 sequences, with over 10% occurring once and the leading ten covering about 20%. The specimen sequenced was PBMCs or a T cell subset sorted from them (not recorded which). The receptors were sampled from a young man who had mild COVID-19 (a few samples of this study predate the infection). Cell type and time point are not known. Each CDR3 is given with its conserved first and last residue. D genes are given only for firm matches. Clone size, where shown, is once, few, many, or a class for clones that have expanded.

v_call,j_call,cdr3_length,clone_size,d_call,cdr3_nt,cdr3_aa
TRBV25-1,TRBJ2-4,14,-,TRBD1,TGTGCCAGCAGTGAACCAGGGGGCAGAAACATTCAGTACTTC,CASSEPGGRNIQYF
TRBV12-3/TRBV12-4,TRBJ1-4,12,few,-,TGTGCCAGCAGTTTTCGTAATGAAAAACTGTTTTTT,CASSFRNEKLFF
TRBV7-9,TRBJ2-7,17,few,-,TGTGCCAGCAGCTCCCACCGCCTGCCGGGGGATGGATACGAGCAGTACTTC,CASSSHRLPGDGYEQYF
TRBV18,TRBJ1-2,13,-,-,TGTGCCAGCTCACCGAGGGAGAACTATGGCTACACCTTC,CASSPRENYGYTF
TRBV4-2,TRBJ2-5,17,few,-,TGTGCCAGCAGCCGAATTCCGGGCGGCGGGGTCGCAGAGACCCAGTACTTC,CASSRIPGGGVAETQYF
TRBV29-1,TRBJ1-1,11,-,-,TGCAGCGCCGGGCCGAACACTGAAGCTTTCTTT,CSAGPNTEAFF
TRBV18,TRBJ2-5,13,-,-,TGTGCCAGCTCACCCAGCTACGCAGAGACCCAGTACTTC,CASSPSYAETQYF
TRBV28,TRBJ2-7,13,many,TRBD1,TGTGCCAGCAGCCCGGGACAGACCTACGAGCAGTACTTC,CASSPGQTYEQYF
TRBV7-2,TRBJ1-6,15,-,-,TGTGCCAGCAGCTTAGCGCCAGGCAGCTACTCACCCCTCCACTTT,CASSLAPGSYSPLHF
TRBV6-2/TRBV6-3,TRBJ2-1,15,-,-,TGTGCCAGCAGATATTCAGCGGCATATTACAATGAGCAGTTCTTC,CASRYSAAYYNEQFF
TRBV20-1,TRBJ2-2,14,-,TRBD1,TGCAGTGCTCTGAAACAGGGGTTCACCGGGGAGCTGTTTTTT,CSALKQGFTGELFF
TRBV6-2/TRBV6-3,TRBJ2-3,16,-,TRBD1,TGTGCCAGCAGTTACTCCGACAGGGGACCCACAGATACGCAGTATTTT,CASSYSDRGPTDTQYF
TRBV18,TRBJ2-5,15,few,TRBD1,TGTGCCAGCTCACTAAATAAGGGACAGCAAGAGACCCAGTACTTC,CASSLNKGQQETQYF
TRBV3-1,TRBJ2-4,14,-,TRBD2,TGTGCCAGCAGCCAAGATCTAGCGGGGGATCTTCAGTACTTC,CASSQDLAGDLQYF
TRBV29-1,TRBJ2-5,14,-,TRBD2,TGCAGCGTTGAGCTAGCGGGGGGCCAAGAGACCCAGTACTTC,CSVELAGGQETQYF
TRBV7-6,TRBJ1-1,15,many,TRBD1,TGTGCCAGCAGCCCCGGGGACAGGGGGCGGGCTGAAGCTTTCTTT,CASSPGDRGRAEAFF
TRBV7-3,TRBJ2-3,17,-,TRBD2,TGTGCCAGCAGCCCCAAGGCGGGGGTGTCTTACACAGATACGCAGTATTTT,CASSPKAGVSYTDTQYF
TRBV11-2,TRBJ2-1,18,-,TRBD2,TGTGCCAGCAGCCCGATAGCGGGGGGGTGGAAGACCTACAATGAGCAGTTCTTC,CASSPIAGGWKTYNEQFF
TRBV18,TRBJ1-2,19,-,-,TGTGCCAGCTCACCAGAAGCAGGGGCCGCTCAAAACGGCAACTATGGCTACACCTTC,CASSPEAGAAQNGNYGYTF
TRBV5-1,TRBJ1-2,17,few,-,TGCGCCAGCAGCTTGTCCCTTTCGGGACAATACAGAGGGGGCTACACCTTC,CASSLSLSGQYRGGYTF
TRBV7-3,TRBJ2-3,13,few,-,TGTGCCAGCAGCTTAAGCGAGCCAGATACGCAGTATTTT,CASSLSEPDTQYF
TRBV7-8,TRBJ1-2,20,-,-,TGTGCCAGCAGCTCTAGACTAGACACCGGGACCCACCCGGCCGACTATGGCTACACCTTC,CASSSRLDTGTHPADYGYTF
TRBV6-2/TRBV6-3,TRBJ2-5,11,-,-,TGTGCCAGCAGTCATATGAAGACCCAGTACTTC,CASSHMKTQYF
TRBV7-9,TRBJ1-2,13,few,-,TGTGCCAGCAGCTTATACTCGGAGTATGGCTACACCTTC,CASSLYSEYGYTF
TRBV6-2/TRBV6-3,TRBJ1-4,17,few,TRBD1,TGTGCCAGCACCCCACCGGGACAGGGGGCAACTAATGAAAAACTGTTTTTT,CASTPPGQGATNEKLFF
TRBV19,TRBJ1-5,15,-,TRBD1,TGTGCCAGTAGTTTGATTTCAGGGGGCATTCAGCCCCAGCATTTT,CASSLISGGIQPQHF
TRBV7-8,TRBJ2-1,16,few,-,TGTGCCAGCAGCCCTAAGACAGGCCCATCCTACAATGAGCAGTTCTTC,CASSPKTGPSYNEQFF
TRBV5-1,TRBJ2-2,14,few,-,TGCGCCAGCAGCTTGGCCACGGGGGAAGGGGAGCTGTTTTTT,CASSLATGEGELFF
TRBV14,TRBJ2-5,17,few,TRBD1,TGTGCCAGCAGCCCCTATCTCCGGACAGGGGGCTTGGAGACCCAGTACTTC,CASSPYLRTGGLETQYF
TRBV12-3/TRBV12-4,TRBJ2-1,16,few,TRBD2,TGTGCCAGCAGCCCCCATCCGGGGGGGGAGGTGAATGAGCAGTTCTTC,CASSPHPGGEVNEQFF
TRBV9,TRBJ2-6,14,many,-,TGTGCCAGCAGCCCGTTATCTGGGGCCAACGTCCTGACTTTC,CASSPLSGANVLTF
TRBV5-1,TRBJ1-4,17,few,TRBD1,TGCGCCAGCAGCTTGAGTCCCGGGACAGCAACTAATGAAAAACTGTTTTTT,CASSLSPGTATNEKLFF
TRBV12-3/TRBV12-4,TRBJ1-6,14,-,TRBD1,TGTGCCAGCAGTTTTGAGGGGGCTCATTCACCCCTCCACTTT,CASSFEGAHSPLHF
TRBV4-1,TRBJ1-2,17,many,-,TGCGCCAGCAGCCACCCCGGGCGGCCGGGACTGAGATCTGGCTACACCTTC,CASSHPGRPGLRSGYTF
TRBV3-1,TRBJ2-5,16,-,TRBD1,TGTGCCAGCAGCCACCACACAGGGGAAGGGCGAGAGACCCAGTACTTC,CASSHHTGEGRETQYF
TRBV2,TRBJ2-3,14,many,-,TGTGCCAGCAGTGAGAGGGGCCACGCAGATACGCAGTATTTT,CASSERGHADTQYF
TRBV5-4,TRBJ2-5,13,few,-,TGTGCCAGCAGCTTGGAGGGCCCAGAGACCCAGTACTTC,CASSLEGPETQYF
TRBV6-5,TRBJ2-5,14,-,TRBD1,TGTGCCAGCAGTTTTCTGGGACAGGGGATTCCCCAGTACTTC,CASSFLGQGIPQYF
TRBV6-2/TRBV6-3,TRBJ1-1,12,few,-,TGTGCCAGCAGTCCATCCTCCGCGGGAGCTTTCTTT,CASSPSSAGAFF
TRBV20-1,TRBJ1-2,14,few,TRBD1,TGCATTACCGGACAGGAGATTACTAACTATGGCTACACCTTC,CITGQEITNYGYTF
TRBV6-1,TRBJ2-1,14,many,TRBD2,TGTGCCAGCAGTGATAGCGGGGGGGCCAATGAGCAGTTCTTC,CASSDSGGANEQFF
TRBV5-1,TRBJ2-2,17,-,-,TGCGCCAGCAGCTTGGAGGAGATGACGGCGAACACCGGGGAGCTGTTTTTT,CASSLEEMTANTGELFF
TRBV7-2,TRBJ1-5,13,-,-,TGTGCCAGCAGCTTAGTCCAGAATCAGCCCCAGCATTTT,CASSLVQNQPQHF
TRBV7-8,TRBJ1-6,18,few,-,TGTGCCAGCAGCTTAGCGGGTTTCACTGTACAAGGCGGGTCACCCCTCCACTTT,CASSLAGFTVQGGSPLHF
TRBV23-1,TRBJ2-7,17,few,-,TGCGCCAGCACCCCGGGTGGACTCTGGACCATCTCCTACGAGCAGTACTTC,CASTPGGLWTISYEQYF
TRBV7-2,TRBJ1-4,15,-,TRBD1,TGTGCCAGCAGCGTACAGGGGGCGCAGGGTGAAAAACTGTTTTTT,CASSVQGAQGEKLFF
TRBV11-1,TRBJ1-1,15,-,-,TGTGCCAGCAGCTTTCGGGCTGGGGAGAACACTGAAGCTTTCTTT,CASSFRAGENTEAFF
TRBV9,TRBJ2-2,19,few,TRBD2,TGTGCCAGCAGCGTAGCTACGGTGACGGGGGGGCTGCGGACCGGGGAGCTGTTTTTT,CASSVATVTGGLRTGELFF
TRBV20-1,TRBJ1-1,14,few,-,TGCAGTGCTAGAGATCGTGTAGGGATCGCTGAAGCTTTCTTT,CSARDRVGIAEAFF